This TCR beta chain was identified in a study of blood T cell repertoires in COVID-19. Study background: Both acute and convalescent COVID-19 samples were obtained from the United States, Italy and Spain.

The CDR3 contains 13 residues. Germline V gene lookup returns CDR1 SQVTM and CDR2 ANQGSEA. Trimming took 4 bases from V and 2 from J, leaving 11 bases between them. Original processing notes: Counts of nucleated cells, estimated from reference gene primer amplification, were obtained. Data came from immunoSEQ multiplex PCR; TCRdb stores just in-frame clones and leaves some out. The DNA was the basis for D and trimming; V, J and clone size are from that table. The data hold 90,000 or so clones, with approximately 90% observed a single time. The count of this clone is one. The sample taken for sequencing was peripheral blood. The V gene is TRBV29-1, the J gene TRBJ2-5; D is ambiguous. The clonotype originates from a human donor with active COVID-19. The donor label of this sample is uncertain. The CDR3 loop is CSVAHGSQETQYF. DNA for the CDR3: TGCAGCGTTGCCCACGGGTCTCAAGAGACCCAGTACTTC.